The clone carrying this T cell receptor beta chain was seen only a few times. Its antigen remains unidentified. The sample comes from a study of OX40 agonist ivuxolimab in advanced cancers. Study-level background: Administration of intravenous ivuxolimab to patients occurred every 2 weeks at 0.01 to 10 mg/kg. Findings and caveats of the study: Doses of 0.1 to 3.0 mg/kg were accompanied by clonal expansion of CD4+ and CD8+ blood T cells by week 6. The antigen specificity of the peripheral T cells (those that were expanded) was not determined.

Clones were read by immunoSEQ multiplex PCR, and TCRdb kept only the in-frame ones, dropping some. The table includes roughly 70,000 clones, roughly 88% detected once. With baseline, cycle 4 day 1, and cycle 7 day 1 as timepoints, blood was sampled. Germline V gene data show CDR1 as SGHTA and CDR2 as FQGTGA. This CDR3 spans 15 amino acids. V lost 2 bases and J 0 bases, leaving 10 bases between the germline ends. The sequence derives from an adult with an advanced solid tumor such as melanoma, head and neck, liver or kidney cancer. Here the sequenced sample was CD4+ or CD8+ T cells sorted from blood, taken in a trial of the OX40 agonist ivuxolimab. This chain connects TRBV7-3 to TRBJ1-2; D unclear. Written as DNA, the CDR3 is TGTGCCAGCAGCTTAGGGATCGGAACTAACTATGGCTACACCTTC. It encodes CASSLGIGTNYGYTF.